A selection of T cell receptor beta chains follows, all from one sample in a study of T-cell reconstitution after alpha-beta-depleted transplantation in children. TCRdb re-derived calls from the PCR reads in MiXCR, one entry per CDR3 protein. The table has about 540,000 distinct CDR3 sequences, around 27% seen once. The sequences come from PBMCs, collected before TCRalphabeta/CD19-depleted stem cell transplant. The receptors stem from a boy less than two years old with Wiskott-Aldrich syndrome, due to receive a stem cell transplant. The conserved cysteine and the conserved F or W are not part of the CDR3 here. Fields, in order: V gene, J gene, CDR3 protein.

V gene: TRBV20-1; J gene: TRBJ2-5; CDR3 protein: SARPGGRETQY
V gene: TRBV5-1; J gene: TRBJ2-2; CDR3 protein: ASSPHFLARDTGELF
V gene: TRBV6-2/TRBV6-3; J gene: TRBJ2-1; CDR3 protein: ASRGLGTNEQF
V gene: TRBV6-6; J gene: TRBJ1-1; CDR3 protein: ASSNGGNTEAF
V gene: TRBV20-1; J gene: TRBJ1-4; CDR3 protein: SAARDRLNEKLF
V gene: TRBV29-1; J gene: TRBJ2-5; CDR3 protein: SAWTSEETQY
V gene: TRBV12-3/TRBV12-4; J gene: TRBJ1-3; CDR3 protein: ASSTRDRIAGNTIY
V gene: TRBV7-9; J gene: TRBJ1-1; CDR3 protein: ASSLVGRNTEAF
V gene: TRBV5-1; J gene: TRBJ2-2; CDR3 protein: ASSSPDTTHRGDTGELF
V gene: TRBV5-1; J gene: TRBJ1-1; CDR3 protein: ASSLDGLWNTEAF
V gene: TRBV5-1; J gene: TRBJ2-3; CDR3 protein: ASSASLDTQY
V gene: TRBV11-2; J gene: TRBJ2-2; CDR3 protein: ASSLVQRNTGELF
V gene: TRBV4-1; J gene: TRBJ2-7; CDR3 protein: ASSQIDSPYEQY
V gene: TRBV5-1; J gene: TRBJ2-2; CDR3 protein: ATGTANTGELF
V gene: TRBV5-1; J gene: TRBJ2-1; CDR3 protein: ASSLARDFGYNEQF
V gene: TRBV7-8; J gene: TRBJ2-7; CDR3 protein: ASSLEMVGEQY
V gene: TRBV5-1; J gene: TRBJ2-3; CDR3 protein: ASSLIGDTKDTQY